These T cell receptor beta chains were read from a single sample in a study of cytomegalovirus exposure and HLA in healthy donors. Some clones are missing from TCRdb's copy, which holds only in-frame ones; the method was immunoSEQ multiplex PCR. This sample carries roughly 140,000 clones, more than 60% of them seen once, and the ten largest clones take roughly 2.8%. The sequenced material came from PBMCs. The receptors shown here come from a male donor in good health and CMV-seronegative. Both conserved end residues are part of each CDR3. The D gene is left open where the match is weak. Clone sizes are given selectively: once, few, many, or a class where the clone is expanded.

V	J	D	size	CDR3	DNA
TRBV7-8	TRBJ1-5	TRBD1	.	CASTLKRTGRNQPQHF	TGTGCCAGCACCTTAAAACGGACAGGCCGCAATCAGCCCCAGCATTTT
TRBV5-1	TRBJ1-2	TRBD1	.	CASSSHESPDRVYGYTF	TGCGCCAGCAGCTCCCACGAATCCCCGGACAGGGTCTATGGCTACACCTTC
TRBV30	TRBJ2-7	TRBD1	.	CAWSVHRGRYEQYF	TGTGCCTGGAGTGTGCACAGGGGAAGATACGAGCAGTACTTC
TRBV10-3	TRBJ2-3	TRBD2	.	CATKATTTSGYTDTQYF	TGTGCCACCAAAGCCACCACGACTAGCGGATACACAGATACGCAGTATTTT
TRBV19	TRBJ2-7	.	.	CASSREPSYEQYF	TGTGCCAGTAGTCGAGAGCCCTCCTACGAGCAGTACTTC
TRBV6-5	TRBJ1-2	TRBD1	once	CASSYSSGGYGYTF	TGTGCCAGCAGTTACTCCTCAGGGGGCTATGGCTACACCTTC
TRBV20-1	TRBJ1-2	TRBD1	.	CSARAGGGYTF	TGCAGTGCTAGAGCAGGGGGTGGCTACACCTTC
TRBV19	TRBJ2-2	TRBD1	.	CATKQTGGSGELFF	TGTGCCACCAAACAGACAGGGGGTTCCGGGGAGCTGTTTTTT
TRBV2	TRBJ2-1	TRBD2	.	CASSELPSGRVSEQFF	TGTGCCAGCAGTGAACTACCTAGCGGGAGAGTAAGCGAGCAGTTCTTC
TRBV6-1	TRBJ1-5	.	.	CASSVNWHSNQPQHF	TGTGCCAGCAGTGTAAATTGGCATAGCAATCAGCCCCAGCATTTT
TRBV10-3	TRBJ1-2	TRBD1	.	CAIRSGQGADYGYTF	TGTGCCATCAGGTCAGGACAGGGGGCGGACTATGGCTACACCTTC
TRBV18	TRBJ2-7	.	.	CASSQVGGYEQYF	TGTGCCAGCTCACAAGTCGGGGGATACGAGCAGTACTTC
TRBV5-8	TRBJ2-3	.	.	CASSSGGQGSGTQYF	TGTGCCAGCAGCTCTGGTGGGCAGGGCTCAGGAACGCAGTATTTT
TRBV4-2	TRBJ2-1	TRBD2	.	CASSQALAGDNEQFF	TGTGCCAGCAGCCAAGCGCTAGCGGGAGACAATGAGCAGTTCTTC
TRBV7-2	TRBJ1-5	.	.	CASSSRGYSNQPQHF	TGTGCCAGCAGCTCTAGGGGGTATAGCAATCAGCCCCAGCATTTT
TRBV29-1	TRBJ1-2	TRBD1	.	CSVEDNRGDGYTF	TGCAGCGTTGAAGATAACAGGGGCGATGGCTACACCTTC
TRBV18	TRBJ1-1	.	once	CASSEDRNTEAFF	TGTGCCAGCTCAGAAGACAGGAACACTGAAGCTTTCTTT
TRBV6-5	TRBJ2-3	TRBD2	.	CASSGSRLALDTQYF	TGTGCCAGCAGTGGTTCACGACTAGCGTTAGATACGCAGTATTTT
TRBV11-2	TRBJ1-4	.	.	CASSLTRTPNEKLFF	TGTGCCAGCAGCTTAACCAGAACGCCTAATGAAAAACTGTTTTTT
TRBV13	TRBJ1-2	TRBD1	.	CASSLRHAGTADYYGYTF	TGTGCCAGCAGCCTACGACACGCCGGGACAGCAGACTACTATGGCTACACCTTC
TRBV9	TRBJ1-3	.	.	CASSVRQGGNTIYF	TGTGCCAGCAGCGTCCGGCAGGGTGGAAACACCATATATTTT
TRBV11-3	TRBJ1-5	.	.	CASRGRFSNQPQHF	TGTGCCAGCAGGGGGCGGTTTAGCAATCAGCCCCAGCATTTT
TRBV5-4	TRBJ1-2	.	.	CASSLLSSAGDGYTF	TGTGCCAGCAGCTTGCTGTCCTCGGCAGGGGACGGCTACACCTTC
TRBV5-1	TRBJ2-7	.	few	CASSLASRRDEQYF	TGCGCCAGCAGCTTGGCCAGTAGGCGGGACGAGCAGTACTTC
TRBV14	TRBJ2-5	TRBD1	.	CASSRIQGATETQYF	TGTGCCAGCAGCCGGATTCAGGGGGCTACAGAGACCCAGTACTTC
TRBV2	TRBJ1-6	TRBD1	.	CATRTGWGNSPLHF	TGTGCCACCCGGACAGGCTGGGGTAATTCACCCCTCCACTTT
TRBV27	TRBJ1-5	.	.	CASSLVSAGLHQPQHF	TGTGCCAGCAGTTTAGTTTCCGCAGGGCTGCATCAGCCCCAGCATTTT
TRBV7-2	TRBJ2-7	.	few	CASSLESVYEQYF	TGTGCCAGCAGCTTAGAATCCGTGTACGAGCAGTACTTC
TRBV9	TRBJ2-1	TRBD2	.	CASSVVELAGVGEQFF	TGTGCCAGCAGCGTAGTAGAACTAGCGGGAGTAGGGGAGCAGTTCTTC
TRBV30	TRBJ2-5	.	.	CACKRGEKTQYF	TGTGCCTGCAAACGGGGAGAGAAGACCCAGTACTTC
TRBV9	TRBJ2-1	.	.	CASSGGDRPDNEQFF	TGTGCCAGCAGCGGGGGGGACAGACCCGACAATGAGCAGTTCTTC
TRBV7-9	TRBJ2-1	TRBD2	.	CASRVTGTSRIDEQFF	TGTGCCAGCAGAGTAACCGGGACTAGCCGTATCGATGAGCAGTTCTTC
TRBV4-3	TRBJ2-7	TRBD2	.	CASSQYSGSPYEQYF	TGCGCCAGCAGCCAATATAGCGGGTCACCCTACGAGCAGTACTTC
TRBV9	TRBJ2-2	.	.	CASSVYHTGELFF	TGTGCCAGCAGCGTATATCACACCGGGGAGCTGTTTTTT
TRBV29-1	TRBJ1-1	.	.	CSVDGSGTEAFF	TGCAGCGTTGATGGAAGCGGGACTGAAGCTTTCTTT
TRBV11-2	TRBJ1-3	.	.	CASSPEGLLSGNTIYF	TGTGCCAGCAGCCCCGAGGGTTTGCTCTCTGGAAACACCATATATTTT
TRBV15	TRBJ2-1	.	.	CATSRGQEGHRTYNEQFF	TGTGCCACCAGCAGGGGCCAAGAGGGACACCGTACCTACAATGAGCAGTTCTTC
TRBV4-3	TRBJ2-7	.	.	CASSQYRGGYEQYF	TGCGCCAGCAGCCAATACAGGGGGGGGTACGAGCAGTACTTC
TRBV5-1	TRBJ2-7	.	few	CASSFGEYEQYF	TGCGCCAGCAGCTTCGGGGAATACGAGCAGTACTTC
TRBV10-3	TRBJ2-3	.	.	CAIGGRFGMATDTQYF	TGTGCCATCGGAGGTCGCTTCGGCATGGCCACAGATACGCAGTATTTT
TRBV9	TRBJ2-7	TRBD1	.	CASSARQGFSYEQYF	TGTGCCAGCAGCGCTAGACAGGGCTTCTCCTACGAGCAGTACTTC
TRBV4-2	TRBJ2-7	TRBD1	.	CASSHGTDGTGGGYGQYF	TGTGCCAGCAGCCATGGGACAGACGGGACAGGGGGAGGATACGGGCAGTACTTC
TRBV9	TRBJ2-1	.	.	CASSVAGTPRSYNEQFF	TGTGCCAGCAGCGTTGCCGGGACTCCCCGATCCTACAATGAGCAGTTCTTC
TRBV7-9	TRBJ2-2	TRBD1	.	CASSLRDRAPGELFF	TGTGCCAGCAGCTTAAGGGACAGGGCTCCCGGGGAGCTGTTTTTT
TRBV30	TRBJ1-1	TRBD1	.	CAWSGPRTGVNTEAFF	TGTGCCTGGAGTGGTCCCCGTACAGGGGTGAACACTGAAGCTTTCTTT
TRBV7-7	TRBJ2-5	.	.	CASSQVGGAGETQYF	TGTGCTAGCAGCCAGGTTGGGGGGGCAGGAGAGACCCAGTACTTC
TRBV4-1	TRBJ1-6	TRBD1	.	CASSQDLGQGEHF	TGCGCCAGCAGCCAAGATCTAGGGCAGGGGGAACACTTT
TRBV5-1	TRBJ2-3	TRBD2	.	CASSPGLRGGLFDTQYF	TGCGCCAGCAGTCCTGGTTTGCGGGGGGGCCTCTTTGATACGCAGTATTTT
TRBV5-5	TRBJ2-7	.	.	CASSSSSYEQYF	TGTGCCAGCAGCTCTAGCAGCTACGAGCAGTACTTC
TRBV11-2	TRBJ1-1	.	.	CASSPRDMNTEAFF	TGTGCCAGCAGCCCCCGGGACATGAACACTGAAGCTTTCTTT
TRBV19	TRBJ2-1	.	few	CASSIEASQAYSSYNEQFF	TGTGCCAGTAGTATAGAAGCTAGCCAGGCGTACAGCTCCTACAATGAGCAGTTCTTC